This T cell receptor beta chain is from a study of cytomegalovirus exposure and HLA in healthy donors. Profiling relied on immunoSEQ multiplex PCR, and the TCRdb table lists in-frame clones only, not all of them. The sample holds 250,000 to 400,000 clones, 88% seen once. CDR1 MDHEN and CDR2 SYDVKM come from the germline V gene. The CDR3 has 15 residues. V lost 5 bases and J lost 0, with 11 bases in between. The chain uses TRBV28 and TRBJ1-3, with D possibly TRBD1 on 5 matching bases. Sequenced input: PBMCs. The receptor's source is a man aged 30-40 years in good health and CMV-seronegative. The CDR3 spells CASSPHGGSGNTIYF. The DNA of the CDR3 is TGTGCCAGCAGTCCTCACGGGGGCTCTGGAAACACCATATATTTT.